The source of this T cell receptor (beta chain) is a study of post-analysis software for immune sequencing data (dated by TCRdb to 2014 to 2015). About the investigation overall: Disease courses on record covered relapsing-remitting, secondary progressive and progressive-relapsing multiple sclerosis, though some patients had no subtype annotation. A subset of samples was prepared in parallel using single-end sample barcoding, then pooled and co-amplified after Illumina adapter ligation. The patient repertoires were set against about 10 previously published healthy control repertoires from donors whose ages ranged from roughly 6 to 27 years. The paper as a whole reports these results and caveats: Multiple sclerosis patients had significantly lower normalized Chao1 diversity than controls, a result that suggests substantial peripheral T-cell clonal expansion. The control group was slightly older than the multiple sclerosis patient group. Significantly higher frequencies in patients than in controls were found for a few TRBV segments, including TRBV5-6, TRBV5-1 and TRBV20-1. When samples were clustered directly using the F measure, samples prepared in the same batch co-clustered strongly, which prompted a batch-effect correction.

Libraries were built with PCR. TCRdb names Illumina HiSeq 2500 as the instrument used. To reduce PCR and sequencing biases, unique molecular identifiers were built into the TCR beta cDNA libraries. Roughly 500,000 cDNA molecules were obtained per 1 to 10 million input T cells, so each molecule approximated one T cell. The patient libraries were prepared and sequenced using the same protocol as the earlier healthy control dataset. Samples belonging to the same batch were prepared together, multiplexed and sequenced on a shared HiSeq lane. As for the original processing: MIGEC handled the raw barcoded reads, throwing out single-read molecular identifier groups before consensus assembly and CDR3 extraction. Clonotype tables were post-analysed with VDJtools, and diversity was normalized by down-sampling all datasets to the smallest sample size. In repertoire overlap clustering, CDR3 amino acid sequences, but not nucleotide sequences, were matched to correct batch-related cross-sample contamination. The public reads were reanalyzed by TCRdb: fastp trimming at Q25, MiXCR alignment, in-frame beta chains only. Every CDR3 protein is listed once, alongside the most common genes and DNA of its rows. TCRdb assigned the V and J calls; the authors' analysis was not used. The sample has fewer than 900,000 distinct CDR3 sequences on record, roughly 50% of them singletons. The ten largest make up 4.9% of the sample.

To demonstrate the VDJtools post-analysis software, the study profiled TCR beta repertoires from the peripheral blood of under 15 young patients with multiple sclerosis. The multiple sclerosis patients were children and adolescents ranging in age from roughly 6 to 16 years. This clonotype was picked up many times. What antigen it recognizes has not been identified. No much larger clone exists at a distance of one base, and base qualities are not known. Unmatched junction bases come to 13, with V trimmed by 4 bases and J by 2 bases. The CDR3, cysteine through phenylalanine, is 18 amino acids long. The CDR3 DNA has 54 bases and is translated from base 1. The CDR1 and CDR2 encoded by the germline V gene are MNHNS and SASEGT.

The chain is made from TRBV6-1 and TRBJ1-2, and 10 bases in between align with TRBD1. Sequences were obtained from blood. This TCR derives from a girl aged 10-17 years with multiple sclerosis. Read as DNA, the sequence is TGTGCCAGCAGTGGCCTGGGGGACAGGGGTTTAAGGAACTATGGCTACACCTTC. This sequence encodes CASSGLGDRGLRNYGYTF.